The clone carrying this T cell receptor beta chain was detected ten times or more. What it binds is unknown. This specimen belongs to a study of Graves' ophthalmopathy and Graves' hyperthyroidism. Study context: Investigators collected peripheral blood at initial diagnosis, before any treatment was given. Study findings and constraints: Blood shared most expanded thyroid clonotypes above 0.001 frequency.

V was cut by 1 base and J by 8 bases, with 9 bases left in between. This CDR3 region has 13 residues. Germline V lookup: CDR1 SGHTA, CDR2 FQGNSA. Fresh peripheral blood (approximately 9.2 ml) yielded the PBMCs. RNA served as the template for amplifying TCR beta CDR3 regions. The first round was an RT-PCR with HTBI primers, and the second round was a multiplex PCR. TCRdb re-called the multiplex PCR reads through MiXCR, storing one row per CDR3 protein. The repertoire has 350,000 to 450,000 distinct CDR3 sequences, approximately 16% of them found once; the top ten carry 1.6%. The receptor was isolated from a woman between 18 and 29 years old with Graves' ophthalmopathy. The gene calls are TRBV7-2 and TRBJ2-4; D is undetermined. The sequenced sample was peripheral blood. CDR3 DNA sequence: TGTGCCAGCAGCTTAGGGGGTGTCGACATTCAGTACTTC. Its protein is CASSLGGVDIQYF.